This TCR beta chain was identified in a study of T cells in Graves' hyperthyroidism and ophthalmopathy. This clonotype has ten or more counts. What it binds is not known. The PBMCs were sourced from fresh peripheral blood (less than 11 ml). Findings of the study overall: The model made its ophthalmopathy prediction, and onset followed a median around six months later.

The TCR beta CDR3 regions underwent amplification using RNA transcripts as the source. RT-PCR in the first round (using the HTBI primer set) targeted the TCR CDR3. TCRdb independently ran MiXCR on the multiplex PCR reads; one entry per CDR3 protein. The sample carries approximately 380,000 distinct CDR3 sequences, 11% to 15% recorded once. The clonotype originates from a man aged 50 to 60 with Graves' ophthalmopathy. Sample: blood.

CDR3 residues: CASSKVIGRGTEAFF. CDR3 nucleotide sequence: TGTGCCAGCAGCAAAGTAATAGGGCGGGGGACTGAAGCTTTCTTT. The rearrangement links TRBV7-2 to TRBJ1-1; D is possibly TRBD1 (5 bases). Germline V CDR1 and CDR2: SGHTA, FQGNSA. CDR3 length: 15 amino acids. Trimming pared 5 bases from V and 5 bases from J, leaving 18 bases between.